Each of the 15 T cell receptor beta chains below was sequenced from the same sample in a study of cytotoxic CD8 clonotypes in ibrutinib-treated CLL. The table came from immunoSEQ multiplex PCR; TCRdb's copy has only in-frame clones and leaves some out. Of about 250,000 clones in the sample, around 70% were seen once. The sample in question was PBMCs, obtained after 24 months of ibrutinib treatment. The source is a human donor with chronic lymphocytic leukemia.

This clone was found once. The V gene is TRBV2, the J gene TRBJ2-2; 11 nucleotides align to TRBD2. This CDR3 has 15 residues. Germline CDR1 is SNHLY and CDR2 is FYNNEI. The ends lost 8 bases at V and 4 bases at J; junction bases unmatched: 6. CDR3 loop: CASQIAGGGTGELFF. DNA for the CDR3: TGTGCCAGCCAAATAGCGGGAGGGGGCACCGGGGAGCTGTTTTTT. The whole variable domain, remainder taken from reference TRBV2 and TRBJ2-2, is EPEVTQTPSHQVTQMGQEVILRCVPISNHLYFYWYRQILGQKVEFLVSFYNNEISEKSEIFDDQFSVERPDGSNFTLKIRSTKLEDSAMYFCASQIAGGGTGELFFGEGSRLTVL.

The chain couples TRBV9 to TRBJ2-7; the D call may be TRBD1 or TRBD2 (5 bases each). V lost 2 bases to trimming and J lost 0 bases, with 12 bases between them. This CDR3 contains 15 residues. The germline V gene has CDR1 SGDLS and CDR2 YYNGEE. The CDR3 sequence is CASSVGGGGSYEQYF. The CDR3 DNA reads TGTGCCAGCAGCGTCGGAGGTGGGGGCTCCTACGAGCAGTACTTC.

This sequence joins TRBV27 and TRBJ2-1; D is tentatively TRBD1 or TRBD2 (6 bases each). The V and J ends lost 3 bases and 8 bases respectively, with 14 bases between them. Germline V gene sequence: CDR1 MNHEY, CDR2 SMNVEV (reference sequence). The CDR3 is 14 amino acids. CDR3 in amino acids: CASSFRGTGDEQFF. The CDR3 DNA reads as TGTGCCAGCAGTTTCAGGGGAACGGGAGATGAGCAGTTCTTC.

This chain links TRBV15 with TRBJ1-5; TRBD1 is a possible D gene (6 bases). Trimming took off 0 bases at V and 10 bases at J, with 13 bases between the two ends. CDR3 length: 14 residues. The germline V gene encodes CDR1 LNHNV and CDR2 YYDKDF (reference sequence). CDR3: CATSREIQGGPQHF. CDR3 coding DNA: TGTGCCACCAGCAGAGAGATACAGGGCGGACCCCAGCATTTT.

This chain links TRBV14 with TRBJ2-1; D not resolved. CDR3 length equals 13 residues. Per the germline V gene, CDR1 is SGHDN and CDR2 is FVKESK. V was shortened by 4 bases and J by 5 bases, with 9 bases between the two germline ends. The CDR3 reads CASSPTYNNEQFF. The CDR3 DNA is TGTGCCAGCAGCCCCACGTATAACAATGAGCAGTTCTTC.

This clone was recorded a few times. Here the CDR3 DNA reads TGTGCCAGCAGACCTAGCGGCTCCTACGAGCAGTACTTC. Translating gives CASRPSGSYEQYF. The chain is built from TRBV6-5 and TRBJ2-7; 7 bases line up with TRBD2. Trimming cost V 6 bases and J 0 bases; bases outside gene matches: 2. CDR3 size: 13 residues. In germline, CDR1 is MNHEY, CDR2 SVGAGI.

This sequence joins TRBV19 and TRBJ2-2, with 8 bases identical to TRBD1. Germline CDR1 reads LNHDA; CDR2 reads SQIVND (reference sequence). The CDR3 loop spans 15 amino acids. J lost 4 bases, V lost 7 bases, and 8 bases had no gene match. Here the CDR3 DNA reads TGTGCCAGTACCGTGACAGGGGCAGGCACCGGGGAGCTGTTTTTT. This gives the protein CASTVTGAGTGELFF. Looking up the rest from reference TRBV19 and TRBJ2-2 gives the full variable domain: DGGITQSPKYLFRKEGQNVTLSCEQNLNHDAMYWYRQDPGQGLRLIYYSQIVNDFQKGDIAEGYSVSREKKESFPLTVTSAQKNPTAFYLCASTVTGAGTGELFFGEGSRLTVL.

V usage is TRBV7-8 and J usage is TRBJ2-3, with 7 bases that match TRBD1. The V segment lost 8 bases and the J segment 1 base; nucleotides outside the gene matches: 6. The CDR3 is made up of 14 amino acids. Germline V lookup: CDR1 SGHVS, CDR2 FQNEAQ. In DNA form, the CDR3 reads TGTGCCAGCTCTCCCCAGGGGGGCACAGATACGCAGTATTTT. Its translation: CASSPQGGTDTQYF.

The chain combines TRBV23-1 with TRBJ2-4; no clear D gene. TRBV23-1 is an ORF, with its function uncertain. Trimming left V 1 base short and J 7 bases short, with 17 bases between. The CDR3 length is 16 residues. CDR3 residues: CASSQLSASPGNIQYF. The CDR3 DNA is TGCGCCAGCAGTCAATTATCCGCCTCGCCTGGGAACATTCAGTACTTC.

The chain uses TRBV27 and TRBJ2-6; no reliable D call. The CDR3 consists of 16 residues. Germline V gives CDR1 MNHEY, CDR2 SMNVEV (reference sequence). V was trimmed by 3 bases and J by 1 base, leaving 10 bases between them. The DNA of the CDR3 is TGTGCCAGCAGTTTGCGGATTGGGTCTGGGGCCAACGTCCTGACTTTC. Translating it yields CASSLRIGSGANVLTF.

The gene calls are TRBV5-6 and TRBJ1-4, with D unclear. Trimming took off 0 bases at V and 3 bases at J, with 12 bases between the two ends. CDR1 is SGHDT and CDR2 is YYEEEE in the germline V gene. This CDR3 has 16 residues. This CDR3 is CASSLGPVASNEKLFF. The CDR3 region has the DNA TGTGCCAGCAGCTTGGGACCAGTGGCTTCTAATGAAAAACTGTTTTTT.

The genes are TRBV23-1 and TRBJ2-3; D is perhaps TRBD1 or TRBD2 (5 bases each). TRBV23-1 is filed as an ORF, its function uncertain. V was cut by 0 bases and J by 1 base, with 23 bases left in between. The CDR3 length is 20 residues. The CDR3 is CASSQSRPGPYPEGTDTQYF. The CDR3 DNA is TGCGCCAGCAGTCAATCCCGGCCGGGACCTTACCCCGAGGGCACAGATACGCAGTATTTT.

V usage is TRBV27 and J usage is TRBJ2-7; 13 nucleotides agree with TRBD2. Looked up from germline, CDR1 is MNHEY and CDR2 is SMNVEV (reference sequence). This CDR3 has 16 residues. V trimming: 2 bases; J trimming: 7 bases; junction bases outside the gene matches: 8. CDR3 sequence (DNA): TGTGCCAGCAGTTTAACTAGCGGGAGGGCCATGGGGGAGCAGTACTTC. Translating it yields CASSLTSGRAMGEQYF.

This CDR3 reads CASSFTSGGTDTQYF. CDR3 nucleotide sequence: TGCGCCAGCAGCTTTACTAGCGGGGGCACAGATACGCAGTATTTT. The gene calls are TRBV5-1 and TRBJ2-3; TRBD2 agrees at 10 bases. With 2 bases clipped from V and 1 base from J, the junction kept 1 base outside the gene matches. CDR3 length: 15 residues. Germline-derived CDR1 and CDR2 are SGHRS and YFSETQ.

J is TRBJ1-5 and V is TRBV15; 10 bases agree with TRBD1. The CDR3 loop spans 15 amino acids. The V gene end was trimmed by 5 bases and the J gene end by 7 bases; junction bases not matched to a gene: 8. Germline values: CDR1 LNHNV, CDR2 YYDKDF (reference sequence). CDR3 in DNA: TGTGCCACCAGCCCCGGGACAGGGGTTAGGCAGCCCCAGCATTTT. Translating it yields CATSPGTGVRQPQHF. Combining the CDR3 with reference TRBV15 and TRBJ1-5 gives the whole variable domain DAMVIQNPRYQVTQFGKPVTLSCSQTLNHNVMYWYQQKSSQAPKLLFHYYDKDFNNEADTPDNFQSRRPNTSFCFLDIRSPGLGDTAMYLCATSPGTGVRQPQHFGDGTRLSIL.